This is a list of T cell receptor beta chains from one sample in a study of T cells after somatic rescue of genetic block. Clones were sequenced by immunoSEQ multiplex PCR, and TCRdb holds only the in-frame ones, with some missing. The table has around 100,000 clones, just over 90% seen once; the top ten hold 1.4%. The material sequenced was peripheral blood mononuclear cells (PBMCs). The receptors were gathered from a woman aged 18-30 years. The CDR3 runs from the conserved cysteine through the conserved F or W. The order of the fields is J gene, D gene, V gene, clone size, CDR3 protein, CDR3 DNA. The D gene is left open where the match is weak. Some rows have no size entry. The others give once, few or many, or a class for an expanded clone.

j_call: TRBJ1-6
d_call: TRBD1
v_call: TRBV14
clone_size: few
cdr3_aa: CASSRVTGQGHSPLHF
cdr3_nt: TGTGCCAGCAGCAGGGTGACGGGACAGGGGCATTCACCCCTCCACTTT

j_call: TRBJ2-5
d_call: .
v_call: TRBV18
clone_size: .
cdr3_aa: CASSPLGGGTQETQYF
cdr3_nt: TGTGCCAGCTCACCACTAGGGGGGGGCACACAAGAGACCCAGTACTTC

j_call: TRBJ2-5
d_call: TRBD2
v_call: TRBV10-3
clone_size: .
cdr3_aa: CAISEKLAETQYF
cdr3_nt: TGTGCCATCAGTGAGAAACTAGCGGAGACCCAGTACTTC

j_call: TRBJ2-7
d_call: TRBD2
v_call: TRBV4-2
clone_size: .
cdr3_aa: CASSPTASGGYEQYF
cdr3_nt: TGTGCCAGCAGCCCCACCGCTAGCGGGGGCTACGAGCAGTACTTC

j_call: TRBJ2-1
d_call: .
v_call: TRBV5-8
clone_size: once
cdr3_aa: CASSFRGASYNEQFF
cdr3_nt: TGTGCCAGCAGCTTTCGAGGGGCCTCCTACAATGAGCAGTTCTTC

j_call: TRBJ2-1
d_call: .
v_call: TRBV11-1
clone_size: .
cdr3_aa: CASSFEVAEQFF
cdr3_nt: TGTGCCAGCAGCTTCGAGGTAGCTGAGCAGTTCTTC

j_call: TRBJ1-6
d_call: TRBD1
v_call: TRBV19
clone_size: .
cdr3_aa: CASSLEGTGESPLHF
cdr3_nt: TGTGCCAGCTCTCTAGAGGGGACAGGGGAATCACCCCTCCACTTT

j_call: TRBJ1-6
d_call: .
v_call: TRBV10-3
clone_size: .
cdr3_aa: CAIRSRDSPLHF
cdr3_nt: TGTGCCATCAGATCCCGCGATTCACCCCTCCACTTT

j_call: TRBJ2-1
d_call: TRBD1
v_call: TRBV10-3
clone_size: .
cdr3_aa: CAISEGQGDYNEQFF
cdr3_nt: TGTGCCATCAGTGAAGGCCAGGGGGACTACAATGAGCAGTTCTTC

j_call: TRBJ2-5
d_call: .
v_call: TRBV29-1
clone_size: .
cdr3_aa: CSVEKETQYF
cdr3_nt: TGCAGCGTTGAGAAGGAGACCCAGTACTTC

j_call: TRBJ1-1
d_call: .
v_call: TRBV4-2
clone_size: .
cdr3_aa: CASSHPLGGVRTEAFF
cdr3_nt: TGTGCCAGCAGCCACCCGCTAGGGGGGGTGAGGACTGAAGCTTTCTTT

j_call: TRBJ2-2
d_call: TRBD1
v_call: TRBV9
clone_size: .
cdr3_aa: CASSSPRGQGASGELFF
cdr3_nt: TGTGCCAGCAGCTCCCCGAGGGGACAGGGGGCAAGCGGGGAGCTGTTTTTT

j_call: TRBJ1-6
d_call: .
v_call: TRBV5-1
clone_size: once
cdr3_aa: CASSLERNSPLHF
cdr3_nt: TGCGCCAGCAGCTTGGAGCGCAATTCACCCCTCCACTTT

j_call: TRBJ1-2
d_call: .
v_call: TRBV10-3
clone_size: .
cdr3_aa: CAIRPPVTNYGYTF
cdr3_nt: TGTGCCATCAGGCCTCCGGTGACTAACTATGGCTACACCTTC

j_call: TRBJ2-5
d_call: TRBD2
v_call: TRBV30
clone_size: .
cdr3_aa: CAWSRGLAGKETQYF
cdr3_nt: TGTGCCTGGAGCCGTGGACTAGCGGGGAAGGAGACCCAGTACTTC

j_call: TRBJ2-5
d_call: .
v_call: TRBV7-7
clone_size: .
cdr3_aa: CASSNIGVAETQYF
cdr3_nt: TGTGCCAGCAGCAATATAGGGGTCGCGGAGACCCAGTACTTC

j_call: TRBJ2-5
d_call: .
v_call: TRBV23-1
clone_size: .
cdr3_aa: CASSQETQYF
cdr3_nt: TGCGCCAGCAGTCAGGAGACCCAGTACTTC

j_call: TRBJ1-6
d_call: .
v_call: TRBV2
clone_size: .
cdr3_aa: CASTPQRQAVSPLHF
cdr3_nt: TGTGCCAGCACTCCCCAACGGCAGGCAGTTTCACCCCTCCACTTT

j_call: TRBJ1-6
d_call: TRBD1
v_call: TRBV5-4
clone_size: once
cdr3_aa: CASSLDRGGSPLHF
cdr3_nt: TGTGCCAGCAGCCTGGACAGGGGAGGTTCACCCCTCCACTTT

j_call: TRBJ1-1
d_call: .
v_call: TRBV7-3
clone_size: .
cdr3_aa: CASSLNAAVGAFF
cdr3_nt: TGTGCCAGCAGCTTAAATGCGGCGGTGGGAGCTTTCTTT

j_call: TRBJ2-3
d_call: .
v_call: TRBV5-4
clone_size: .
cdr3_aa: CASSQDLLVAGRTDTQYF
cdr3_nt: TGTGCCAGCAGCCAAGATCTCCTAGTTGCGGGGAGGACAGATACGCAGTATTTT

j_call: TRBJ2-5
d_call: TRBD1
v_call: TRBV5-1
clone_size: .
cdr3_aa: CASSLGGRGRRETQYF
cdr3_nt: TGCGCCAGCAGCTTGGGAGGCAGGGGGCGGCGAGAGACCCAGTACTTC

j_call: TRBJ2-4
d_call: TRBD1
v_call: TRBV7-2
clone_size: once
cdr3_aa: CASSLRQGSTKNIQYF
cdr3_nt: TGTGCCAGCAGCCTTAGACAGGGAAGTACCAAAAACATTCAGTACTTC

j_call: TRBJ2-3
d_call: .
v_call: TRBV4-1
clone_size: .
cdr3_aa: CASSARDSLTDTQYF
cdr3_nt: TGCGCCAGCAGCGCCCGGGACTCGCTCACAGATACGCAGTATTTT

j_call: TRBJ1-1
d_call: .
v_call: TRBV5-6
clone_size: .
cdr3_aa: CASSFRDSYTEAFF
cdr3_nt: TGTGCCAGCAGCTTTCGGGATTCGTACACTGAAGCTTTCTTT

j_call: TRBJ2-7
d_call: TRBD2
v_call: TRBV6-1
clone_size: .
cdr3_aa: CASSEGPSGDYEQYF
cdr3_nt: TGTGCCAGCAGTGAAGGCCCTAGCGGGGATTACGAGCAGTACTTC